Sequencing of this T cell receptor (beta chain) was carried out in a study of cytomegalovirus exposure and HLA in healthy donors. Regarding the study as a whole: A later analysis associated some 18,000 TCR beta sequences with HLA alleles at a 0.05 false discovery rate. A highly shared variant cluster was judged a likely technical artifact. For TCR beta chains, V- and J-gene trimming was later linked to a missense DCLRE1C variant. A later analysis found that most CMV-associated TCR beta chains appeared HLA-restricted.

CDR1 GTSNPN and CDR2 SVGIG come from the germline V gene (reference sequence). This CDR3 has 14 residues. V gave up 4 bases and J gave up 11 bases; unmatched junction bases: 12. Note on this clone: Its cognate antigen is unknown.

The primer mix had 60 Vbeta and 13 Jbeta primers. The protocol was immunoSEQ multiplex PCR, while the TCRdb copy is restricted to in-frame clones and leaves out a portion. The sample's table shows around 75,000 clones. This receptor was obtained from a boy aged 5-17 years in good health and CMV-seronegative. Sequenced material: PBMCs. The chain couples TRBV30 to TRBJ2-3; 10 bases map to TRBD2. The CDR3 spells CAWMTSGSKGQQYF. CDR3 in DNA: TGTGCCTGGATGACTAGCGGGTCAAAAGGTCAGCAGTATTTT.